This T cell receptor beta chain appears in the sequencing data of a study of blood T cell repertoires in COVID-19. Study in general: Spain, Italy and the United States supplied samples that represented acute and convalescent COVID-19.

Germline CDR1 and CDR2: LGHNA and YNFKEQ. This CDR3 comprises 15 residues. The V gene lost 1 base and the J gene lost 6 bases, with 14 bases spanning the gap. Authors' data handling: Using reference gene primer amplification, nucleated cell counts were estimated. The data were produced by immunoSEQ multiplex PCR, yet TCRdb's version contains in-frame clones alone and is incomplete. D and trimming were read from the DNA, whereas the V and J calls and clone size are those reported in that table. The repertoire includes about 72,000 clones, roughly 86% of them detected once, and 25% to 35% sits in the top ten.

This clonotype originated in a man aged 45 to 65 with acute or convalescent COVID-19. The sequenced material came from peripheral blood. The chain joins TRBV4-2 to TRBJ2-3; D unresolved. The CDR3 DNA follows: TGTGCCAGCAGCCAAGGGGTGACTCGACCCGATACGCAGTATTTT. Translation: CASSQGVTRPDTQYF.